This TCR beta chain came from a study of regulatory T cells in long-lasting Graves disease. Study observations and caveats: There was favoring of TRBV28, TRBJ1-2 and TRBJ2-5 in persistent disease.

Time point noted: newly diagnosed GD, antithyroid drugs for less than 3 months. PBMC RNA was the source of the TCR library. Library construction for TCR beta used iRepertoire HTBI primers and Arm-PCR of CDR3 regions. Via MiXCR, TCRdb re-called the multiplex PCR reads, giving one row per CDR3 protein. The sample holds about 460,000 distinct CDR3 sequences; 11% to 15% are singletons and the top ten take about a sixth. This clonotype was observed a few times. The antigen remains undetermined. V was pared by 5 bases and J by 1 base, with 18 bases between. The CDR3 sequence is 16 residues long. The germline gives CDR1 SGHDN, CDR2 FVKESK. The sample was also linked to a second study, of T cells in Graves' hyperthyroidism and ophthalmopathy.

This material consisted of peripheral blood mononuclear cells (PBMCs), taken at new diagnosis, from a patient treated with antithyroid drugs. The rearrangement joins TRBV14 to TRBJ2-7; TRBD1 or TRBD2 may be the D gene (5 bases each). The receptor was isolated from a woman between 45 and 60 years old with Graves disease. CDR3 coding DNA: TGTGCCAGCAGCGCGTCCCTCGGGGACGCGTCCTACGAGCAGTACTTC. This gives the protein CASSASLGDASYEQYF.